This passage covers 16 T cell receptor beta chains from one sample sequenced in a study of T cell responses to AZD1222 COVID-19 vaccine (dated by TCRdb to about 2021). Sample time point, as interpreted from the label and publication: baseline before first vaccination. The library came from the immunoSEQ multiplex PCR assay. The immuneACCESS repertoire file appears here via TCRdb, limited to in-frame rearrangements. These files lack a portion of the clones; in checked studies, under half of the deficit traces to unresolved V genes, and the cause of the others is not known. This sample has some 130,000 clones in its table, and 85% to 90% of those were observed once. About 1.9% of the sample lies in the top ten. The starting material was peripheral blood, obtained on day 0 of AZD1222 vaccination. These receptors came from an adult in good health.

This rearrangement joins TRBV27 to TRBJ2-7, with TRBD2 matching 7 bases. V trimming: 3 bases; J trimming: 5 bases; junction bases outside the gene matches: 4. CDR1 and CDR2 from the germline V gene are MNHEY and SMNVEV (reference sequence). This CDR3 has 13 residues. The CDR3: CASSFGLADEQYF. In DNA, the CDR3 is TGTGCCAGCAGTTTTGGCCTAGCGGACGAGCAGTACTTC.

V is TRBV6-5 and J is TRBJ1-2, with a weak D call TRBD1 (6 bases). Germline CDR1 MNHEY, CDR2 SVGAGI. The CDR3 covers 15 residues. Trimming left V 6 bases short and J 3 bases short, with 17 bases between. The CDR3, as DNA: TGTGCCAGCAGACCCTCAGTGGGGGGGCACTATGGCTACACCTTC. It yields the protein CASRPSVGGHYGYTF.

The V and J genes are TRBV29-1 and TRBJ1-2, with D maybe TRBD1 (5 bases). Germline CDR1 is SQVTM and CDR2 is ANQGSEA. This CDR3 region has 15 residues. The V and J ends lost 3 bases and 8 bases respectively, with 22 bases between them. The DNA for the CDR3 is TGCAGCGTTGACCGACCCCGGGGACTCAGGCGGGGCTACACCTTC. Its protein is CSVDRPRGLRRGYTF.

This clone occurred once. This sequence joins TRBV19 and TRBJ2-3, with D perhaps matching TRBD2 (7 bases). CDR3 size: 15 residues. Germline V gene sequence: CDR1 LNHDA, CDR2 SQIVND (reference sequence). The V end lost 6 bases, the J end lost 2 bases, and 15 bases lay between the germline ends. DNA of the CDR3: TGTGCCAGTAGCAACGGGGGGCTCAACACAGATACGCAGTATTTT. Translated: CASSNGGLNTDTQYF.

V is TRBV3-1 (or the pseudogene TRBV3-2) and J is TRBJ1-1; no reliable D call. Germline V CDR1 and CDR2: LGHDT, YNNKEL (reference sequence). Trimming left V 1 base short and J 0 bases short, with 12 bases between. The CDR3 length is 16 residues. The DNA for the CDR3 is TGTGCCAGCAGCCAAGGCGCAATCCAGATGAACACTGAAGCTTTCTTT. It encodes CASSQGAIQMNTEAFF.

The V call is TRBV7-3, the J call TRBJ2-2, with 9 bases matching TRBD1. The CDR3 has 16 amino acids. J was trimmed by 4 bases and V by 5 bases; bases with no gene match: 8. Germline-derived CDR1 and CDR2 are SGHTA and FQGTGA. CDR3 nucleotides: TGTGCCAGCAGCATGGACAGGGGCGTAGGCACCGGGGAGCTGTTTTTT. It is translated as CASSMDRGVGTGELFF.

The V and J genes are TRBV27 and TRBJ1-1, with 9 bases aligning to TRBD1. The ends lost 8 bases at V and 5 bases at J; junction bases unmatched: 9. This CDR3 contains 14 residues. Germline CDR1 MNHEY, CDR2 SMNVEV (reference sequence). CDR3 amino acids: CASGYRGPDTEAFF. CDR3 coding DNA: TGTGCCAGCGGCTACAGGGGGCCGGATACTGAAGCTTTCTTT.

The V gene is TRBV6-2 or TRBV6-3, the J gene TRBJ1-1, with D perhaps TRBD1 (6 bases). Germline assignment: CDR1 MNHEY and CDR2 SVGEGT. The V and J ends lost 5 bases and 3 bases respectively, with 16 bases between them. The CDR3 has 15 residues. CDR3 coding DNA: TGTGCCAGCAGTCCATTAGTGGGGGCGGACACTGAAGCTTTCTTT. The encoded protein is CASSPLVGADTEAFF.

V gene TRBV27 combines with J gene TRBJ2-2; 7 bases align to TRBD2. V lost 7 bases and J lost 4; bases outside the gene matches: 6. The CDR3 is made up of 14 amino acids. Per the germline V gene, CDR1 is MNHEY and CDR2 is SMNVEV (reference sequence). CDR3 region: CASTPAGLTGELFF. The CDR3 DNA is TGTGCCAGCACCCCAGCGGGACTCACCGGGGAGCTGTTTTTT.

The chain uses TRBV11-2 and TRBJ1-2; D is undetermined. Germline-derived CDR1 and CDR2 are SGHAT and FQNNGV. V lost 2 bases and J 8 bases, leaving 9 bases between the germline ends. The CDR3 contains 12 residues. The CDR3 DNA reads as TGTGCCAGCAGCTTAAATCGGGCGGGCTACACCTTC. This translates into CASSLNRAGYTF.

This chain links TRBV19 with TRBJ1-3; D is uncertain. The CDR3 has 15 amino acids. V shed 11 bases and J shed 4 bases, with 21 bases lying between them. CDR1 and CDR2 from the germline V gene are LNHDA and SQIVND (reference sequence). Here the CDR3 DNA reads TGTGCCGGAATGGCGTCCAGGTCATCAGGAAACACCATATATTTT. Protein product: CAGMASRSSGNTIYF. Combining the CDR3 with reference TRBV19 and TRBJ1-3 gives the whole variable domain DGGITQSPKYLFRKEGQNVTLSCEQNLNHDAMYWYRQDPGQGLRLIYYSQIVNDFQKGDIAEGYSVSREKKESFPLTVTSAQKNPTAFYLCAGMASRSSGNTIYFGEGSWLTVV.

V and J are TRBV5-4 and TRBJ1-6; D is possibly TRBD1 (6 bases). The CDR3 runs 14 residues. Germline values: CDR1 SGHNT, CDR2 YYREEE (reference sequence). The V end lost 2 bases, the J end lost 9 bases, and 12 bases lay between the germline ends. The CDR3 DNA reads as TGTGCCAGCAGCTTTCGGGACAATGGTTCACCCCTCCACTTT. Its translation is CASSFRDNGSPLHF.

The chain couples TRBV5-4 to TRBJ2-3; D not certain. The CDR3 length is 15 residues. Deletions cut 4 bases from V and 1 base from J, with 13 bases between. Germline V lookup: CDR1 SGHNT, CDR2 YYREEE (reference sequence). In DNA, the CDR3 is TGTGCCAGCAGCCGAACAACTGTAGGCACAGATACGCAGTATTTT. Its translation is CASSRTTVGTDTQYF. The whole variable domain, filled in from reference TRBV5-4 and TRBJ2-3, reads ETGVTQSPTHLIKTRGQQVTLRCSSQSGHNTVSWYQQALGQGPQFIFQYYREEENGRGNFPPRFSGLQFPNYSSELNVNALELDDSALYLCASSRTTVGTDTQYFGPGTRLTVL.

The chain employs TRBV29-1 and TRBJ1-1; D remains ambiguous. The CDR3 totals 12 residues. The germline V gene has CDR1 SQVTM and CDR2 ANQGSEA. Trimming pared 0 bases from V and 5 bases from J, leaving 7 bases between. The CDR3, as DNA: TGCAGCGTTGAAGACAGCGGGACTGAAGCTTTCTTT. Its protein is CSVEDSGTEAFF.

The V and J genes are TRBV6-5 and TRBJ1-1, with 7 bases fitting TRBD1. This CDR3 region has 14 residues. After removal of 6 bases from V and 5 bases from J, the junction contained 9 bases not matched to a gene. Germline V CDR1 and CDR2: MNHEY, SVGAGI. The CDR3 coding sequence is TGTGCCAGCAGAAGTATGACAGGGAGTACTGAAGCTTTCTTT. Translated, it gives CASRSMTGSTEAFF.

The CDR3 nucleotides read TGTGCCAGCAGCTTGACGATCAATCAGCCCCAGCATTTT. Translated, it gives CASSLTINQPQHF. V gene TRBV5-5 combines with J gene TRBJ1-5; no clear D gene. This CDR3 has 13 amino acids. Germline CDR1 SGHKS, CDR2 YYEKEE (reference sequence). Trimming stripped 1 base from V and 3 bases from J, with 5 bases between.